The source of this T cell receptor beta chain is a study of glioma-infiltrating T cells. Findings of the study overall: Tissue and blood shared very few CDR3 sequences. Tissue-blood divergence was below expectation in non-neoplastic patients, above in gliomas.

Using RNA template, CDR3s of TCR alpha and beta were amplified with iRepertoire arm-PCR. One-step reverse transcription and amplification started from roughly 100-400 ng of tissue mRNA or PBMC total RNA. TCRdb processed the multiplex PCR reads anew with MiXCR; each CDR3 protein has one entry. This sample has 5,000 to 7,000 distinct CDR3 sequences, with over 40% found just once. By proportion, this clonotype is medium-sized. Its target is unknown. Trimming took 4 bases from V and 5 from J, leaving 13 bases between them. The CDR3 is made up of 14 amino acids. Germline V lookup: CDR1 MDHEN, CDR2 SYDVKM. The sequencing input was glioma tissue, nonneoplastic brain tissue, or PBMCs (not recorded which). V usage is TRBV28 and J usage is TRBJ2-3, with D possibly matching TRBD1 (5 bases). This clonotype was sampled from a human donor with low-grade glioma or glioblastoma, undergoing nonglioma brain surgery, or in good health (not recorded which). The CDR3 is CASSSSPGQDTQYF. Here the CDR3 DNA reads TGTGCCAGCAGTTCCTCACCAGGGCAAGATACGCAGTATTTT.